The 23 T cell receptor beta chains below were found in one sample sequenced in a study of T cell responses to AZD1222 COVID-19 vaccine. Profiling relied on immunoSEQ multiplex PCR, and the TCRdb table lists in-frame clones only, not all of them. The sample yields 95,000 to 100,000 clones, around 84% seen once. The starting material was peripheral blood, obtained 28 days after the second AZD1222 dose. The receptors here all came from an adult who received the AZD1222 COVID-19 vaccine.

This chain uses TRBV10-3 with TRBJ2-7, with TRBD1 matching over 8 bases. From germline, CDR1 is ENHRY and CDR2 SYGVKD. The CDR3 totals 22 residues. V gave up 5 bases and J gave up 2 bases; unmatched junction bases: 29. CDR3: CAISHSASGQAVVRSGAYEQYF. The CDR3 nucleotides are TGTGCCATCAGTCACTCGGCCTCGGGACAGGCGGTCGTAAGGTCGGGAGCCTACGAGCAGTACTTC.

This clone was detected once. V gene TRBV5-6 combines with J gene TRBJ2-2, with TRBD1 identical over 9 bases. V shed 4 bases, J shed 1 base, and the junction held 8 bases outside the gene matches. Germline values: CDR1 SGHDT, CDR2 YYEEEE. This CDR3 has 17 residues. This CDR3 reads CASSRPLDRGNTGELFF. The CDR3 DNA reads TGTGCCAGCAGCCGCCCCTTGGACAGGGGGAACACCGGGGAGCTGTTTTTT.

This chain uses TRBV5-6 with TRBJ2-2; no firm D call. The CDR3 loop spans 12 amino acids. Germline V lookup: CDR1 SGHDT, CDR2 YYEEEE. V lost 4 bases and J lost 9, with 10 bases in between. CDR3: CASSRALRELFF. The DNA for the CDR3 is TGTGCCAGCAGCAGGGCCTTGAGGGAGCTGTTTTTT.

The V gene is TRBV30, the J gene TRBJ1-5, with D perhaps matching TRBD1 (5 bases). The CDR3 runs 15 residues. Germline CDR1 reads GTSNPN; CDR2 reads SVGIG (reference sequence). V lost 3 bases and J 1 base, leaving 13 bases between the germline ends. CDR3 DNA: TGTGCCTGGAGCGACCCAGGGTTGAGCAATCAGCCCCAGCATTTT. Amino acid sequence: CAWSDPGLSNQPQHF.

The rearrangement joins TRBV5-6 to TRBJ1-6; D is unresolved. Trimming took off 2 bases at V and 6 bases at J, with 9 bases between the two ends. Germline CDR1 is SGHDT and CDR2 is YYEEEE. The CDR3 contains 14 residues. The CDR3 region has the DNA TGTGCCAGCAGCTTTTTGTGGTCTAATTCACCCCTCCACTTT. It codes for CASSFLWSNSPLHF.

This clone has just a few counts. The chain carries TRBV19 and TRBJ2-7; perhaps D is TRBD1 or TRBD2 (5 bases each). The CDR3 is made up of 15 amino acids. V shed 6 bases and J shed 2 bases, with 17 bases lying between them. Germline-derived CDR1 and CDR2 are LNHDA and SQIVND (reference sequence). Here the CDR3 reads CASRFAGTGAYEQYF. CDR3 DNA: TGTGCCAGTAGATTCGCAGGGACCGGGGCCTACGAGCAGTACTTC.

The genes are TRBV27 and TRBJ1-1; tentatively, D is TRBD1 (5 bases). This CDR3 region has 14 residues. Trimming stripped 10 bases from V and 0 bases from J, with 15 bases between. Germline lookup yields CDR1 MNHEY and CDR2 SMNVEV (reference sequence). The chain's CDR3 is CANQPGGMNTEAFF. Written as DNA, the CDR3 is TGTGCCAATCAACCGGGGGGGATGAACACTGAAGCTTTCTTT.

DNA of the CDR3: TGTGCCACGCAGGGGGCGGAGGGGCAGTACTTC. Its translation is CATQGAEGQYF. The chain employs TRBV6-5 and TRBJ2-7; 8 bases map to TRBD1. There are 11 residues in the CDR3. Germline V lookup: CDR1 MNHEY, CDR2 SVGAGI. The J segment lost 9 bases and the V segment lost 10 bases, leaving 8 bases of the junction unmatched.

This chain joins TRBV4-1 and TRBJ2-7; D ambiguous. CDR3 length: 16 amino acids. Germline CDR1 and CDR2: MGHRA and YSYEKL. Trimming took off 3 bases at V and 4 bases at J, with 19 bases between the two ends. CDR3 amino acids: CASSHSTIRSQYEQYF. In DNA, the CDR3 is TGCGCCAGCAGCCACTCTACCATCCGATCCCAATACGAGCAGTACTTC.

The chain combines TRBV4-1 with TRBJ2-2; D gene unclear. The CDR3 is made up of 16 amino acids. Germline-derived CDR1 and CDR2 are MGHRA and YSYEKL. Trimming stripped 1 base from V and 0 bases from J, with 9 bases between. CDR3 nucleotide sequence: TGCGCCAGCAGCCAAGCAGTGGGTTCGAACACCGGGGAGCTGTTTTTT. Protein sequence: CASSQAVGSNTGELFF.

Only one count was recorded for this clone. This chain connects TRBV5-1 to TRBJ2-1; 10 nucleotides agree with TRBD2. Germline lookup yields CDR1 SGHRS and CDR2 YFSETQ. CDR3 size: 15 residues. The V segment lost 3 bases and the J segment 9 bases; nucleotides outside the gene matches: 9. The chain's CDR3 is CASSSLAGGISEQFF. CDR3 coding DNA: TGCGCCAGCAGCTCCTTAGCGGGAGGAATCAGTGAGCAGTTCTTC.

CDR3: CASSSQGSSTDTQYF. Written as DNA, the CDR3 is TGTGCCAGCAGCTCCCAGGGATCTAGCACAGATACGCAGTATTTT. J is TRBJ2-3 and V is TRBV7-9, with D maybe TRBD1 (5 bases). Trimming cost V 4 bases and J 0 bases, with 11 bases left between them. The CDR3 contains 15 residues. Looked up from germline, CDR1 is SEHNR and CDR2 is FQNEAQ (reference sequence).

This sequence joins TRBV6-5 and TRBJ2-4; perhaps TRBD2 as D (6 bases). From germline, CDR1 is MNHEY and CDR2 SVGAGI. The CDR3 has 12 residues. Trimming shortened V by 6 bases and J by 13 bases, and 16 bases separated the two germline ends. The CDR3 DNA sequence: TGTGCCAGCAGCCTGGGGGGTCCACCCCAGTACTTC. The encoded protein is CASSLGGPPQYF.

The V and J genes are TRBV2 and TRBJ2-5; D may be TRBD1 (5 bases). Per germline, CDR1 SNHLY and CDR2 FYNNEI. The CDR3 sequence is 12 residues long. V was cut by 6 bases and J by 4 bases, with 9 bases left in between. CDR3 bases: TGTGCCAGCAGGGCGACAGTAGAGACCCAGTACTTC. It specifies CASRATVETQYF.

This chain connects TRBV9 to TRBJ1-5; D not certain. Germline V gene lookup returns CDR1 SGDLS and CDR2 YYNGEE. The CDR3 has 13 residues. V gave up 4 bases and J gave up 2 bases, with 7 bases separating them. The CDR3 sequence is CASSPSGNQPQHF. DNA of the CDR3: TGTGCCAGCAGCCCGTCGGGCAATCAGCCCCAGCATTTT.

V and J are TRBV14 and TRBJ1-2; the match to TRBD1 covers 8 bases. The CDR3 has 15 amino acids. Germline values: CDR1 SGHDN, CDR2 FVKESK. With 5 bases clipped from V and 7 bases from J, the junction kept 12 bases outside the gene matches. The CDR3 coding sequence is TGTGCCAGCAGCGAGAACAGGGGGATCGGGGGTGGCTACACCTTC. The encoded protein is CASSENRGIGGGYTF.

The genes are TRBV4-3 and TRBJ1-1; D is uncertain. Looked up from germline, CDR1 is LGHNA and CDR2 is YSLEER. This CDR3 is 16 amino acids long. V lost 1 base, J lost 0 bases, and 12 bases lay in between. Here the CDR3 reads CASSQAPVPMNTEAFF. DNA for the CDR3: TGCGCCAGCAGCCAAGCACCTGTCCCCATGAACACTGAAGCTTTCTTT.

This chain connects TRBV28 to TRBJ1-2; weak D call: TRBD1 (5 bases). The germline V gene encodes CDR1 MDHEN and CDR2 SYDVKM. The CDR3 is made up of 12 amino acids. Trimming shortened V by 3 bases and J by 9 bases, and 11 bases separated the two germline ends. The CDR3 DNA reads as TGTGCCAGCAGTTTGGGGCAGATTCGCTACACCTTC. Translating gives CASSLGQIRYTF.

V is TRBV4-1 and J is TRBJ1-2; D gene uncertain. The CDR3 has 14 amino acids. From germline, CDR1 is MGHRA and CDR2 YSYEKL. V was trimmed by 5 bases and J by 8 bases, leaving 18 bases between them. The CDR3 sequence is CASSTGLVRGGYTF. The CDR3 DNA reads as TGCGCCAGCAGCACGGGCCTAGTTCGTGGGGGCTACACCTTC.

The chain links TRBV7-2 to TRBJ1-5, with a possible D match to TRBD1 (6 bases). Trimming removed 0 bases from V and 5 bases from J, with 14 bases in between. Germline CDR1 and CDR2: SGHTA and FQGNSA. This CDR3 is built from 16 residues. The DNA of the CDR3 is TGTGCCAGCAGCTTAGCTAGGGTGGGGGCCTATCAGCCCCAGCATTTT. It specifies CASSLARVGAYQPQHF.

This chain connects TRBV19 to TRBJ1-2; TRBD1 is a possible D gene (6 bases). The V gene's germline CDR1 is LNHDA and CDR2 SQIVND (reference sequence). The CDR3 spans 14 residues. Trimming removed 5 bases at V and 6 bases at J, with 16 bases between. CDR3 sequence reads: CASSPQGRGDGYTF. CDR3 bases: TGTGCCAGTAGTCCCCAGGGCAGGGGAGATGGCTACACCTTC.

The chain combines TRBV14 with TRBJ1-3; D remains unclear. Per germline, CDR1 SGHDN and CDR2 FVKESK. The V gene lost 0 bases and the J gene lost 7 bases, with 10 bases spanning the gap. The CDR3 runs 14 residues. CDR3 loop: CASSQEFSANTIYF. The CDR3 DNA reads TGTGCCAGCAGCCAAGAGTTCAGCGCGAACACCATATATTTT.

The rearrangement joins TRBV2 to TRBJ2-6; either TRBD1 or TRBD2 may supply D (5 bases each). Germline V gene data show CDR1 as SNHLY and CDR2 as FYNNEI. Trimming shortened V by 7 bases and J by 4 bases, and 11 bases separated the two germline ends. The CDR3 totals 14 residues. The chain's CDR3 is CASTKGPGANVLTF. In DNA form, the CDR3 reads TGTGCCAGCACCAAGGGACCCGGGGCCAACGTCCTGACTTTC.